The source of this T cell receptor (beta chain) is a study of control samples from healthy donors and cancer patients. The CDR3 covers 14 residues. Unmatched junction bases numbered 7, after V lost 7 bases and J lost 2 bases. Germline V gene data show CDR1 as MNHNY and CDR2 as SVGAGI (reference sequence). Sequenced by immunoSEQ multiplex PCR; TCRdb stores in-frame clones only, minus some. The sample records tens of thousands of clones, around 87% being singletons. V and J are TRBV6-6 and TRBJ2-7, with 8 bases aligning to TRBD2. Sequencing input: PBMCs. This TCR derives from a man between 60 and 70 years old with head and neck cancer. The CDR3 here is CASTPSGSTYEQYF. CDR3 DNA sequence: TGTGCCAGCACACCGAGCGGGAGCACCTACGAGCAGTACTTC.